This TCR beta chain was obtained from a study of cytomegalovirus exposure and HLA in healthy donors. Amplification used 60 Vbeta primers and 13 Jbeta primers. Per the study methods: An analysis performed later counted around 80 million unique TCR beta chains (roughly 11 million of them shared). Clones were read by immunoSEQ multiplex PCR, and TCRdb kept only the in-frame ones, dropping some. That table supplies the V and J calls and clone size; D and trimming were determined from the DNA. The sample has about 150,000 clones, about two thirds seen once. V shed 2 bases and J 4 bases; nucleotides not matched to a gene: 3. The CDR3 totals 16 residues. Germline assignment: CDR1 MGHDK and CDR2 SYGVNS. About this clone itself: As yet, its antigen is unknown.

Study conclusions and caveats: There were some V segments, including TRBV6-2 and TRBV6-3, excluded as indistinguishable. A later examination showed that TCR association rates differed by HLA locus, with DRB1 most and HLA-C fewest. In an earlier analysis, about 87% or about 30%: the productive usage of most TCR beta V segments.

This receptor was obtained from a man in his fifties or sixties in good health and CMV-seronegative. The rearrangement uses TRBV25-1 and TRBJ1-5, with 12 bases matching TRBD1. Sequencing input: PBMCs. The CDR3 region has the DNA TGTGCCAGCAGTGAAAGGGACAGGGGGCCGAATCAGCCCCAGCATTTT. Protein product: CASSERDRGPNQPQHF.